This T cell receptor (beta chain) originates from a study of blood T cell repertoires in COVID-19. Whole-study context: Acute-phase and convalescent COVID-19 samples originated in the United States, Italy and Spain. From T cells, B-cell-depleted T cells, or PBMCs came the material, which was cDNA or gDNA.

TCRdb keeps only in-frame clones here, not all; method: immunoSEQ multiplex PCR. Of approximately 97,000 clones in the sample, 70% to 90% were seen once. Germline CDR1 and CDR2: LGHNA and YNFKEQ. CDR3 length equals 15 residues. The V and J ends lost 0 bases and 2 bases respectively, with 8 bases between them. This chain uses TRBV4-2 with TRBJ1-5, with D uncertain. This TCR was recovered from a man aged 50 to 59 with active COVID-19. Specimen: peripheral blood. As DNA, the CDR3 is TGTGCCAGCAGCCAAGATCAGTCAGGCAATCAGCCCCAGCATTTT. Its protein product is CASSQDQSGNQPQHF.